The next 13 T cell receptor beta chains were all read from a single sample in a study of blood T cell repertoires in COVID-19 (dated by TCRdb to about 2020). Library preparation used the immunoSEQ multiplex PCR assay. Entries here come from immuneACCESS through TCRdb and include only in-frame sequences with V and J called. Some clones fail to appear in such tables; in the studies checked, an unresolved V gene covers under half of the shortfall, and the cause of the remainder is unknown. Recorded for this sample are 240,000 or so clones; 81% of them occurred a single time. The ten largest clones represent 6.5% to 9% of the sample. The sequenced material came from peripheral blood. Every receptor here comes from a woman aged 80 or older with COVID-19, enrolled during active disease.

In this sample, this clone turned up a few times. The chain has TRBV3-1 (or the pseudogene TRBV3-2) and TRBJ1-2, with a tentative D call TRBD1 (6 bases). Germline V CDR1 and CDR2: LGHDT, YNNKEL (reference sequence). V lost 9 bases to trimming and J lost 1 base, with 12 bases between them. This CDR3 is built from 13 residues. The CDR3 bases are TGTGCCAGTTCGACAGGACTTAACTATGGCTACACCTTC. It encodes CASSTGLNYGYTF.

This rearrangement joins TRBV7-2 to TRBJ1-2; 11 nucleotides line up with TRBD1. Germline CDR1 SGHTA, CDR2 FQGNSA. This CDR3 contains 15 residues. V dropped 9 bases and J dropped 4; count of bases not matched to a gene: 10. CDR3 in amino acids: CARAGGGQGAYGYTF. CDR3 nucleotides: TGTGCCAGAGCGGGCGGCGGACAGGGGGCCTATGGCTACACCTTC.

The V and J genes are TRBV7-9 and TRBJ2-7; tentatively, D is TRBD1 (6 bases). CDR1 is SEHNR, CDR2 FQNEAQ, per germline (reference sequence). The CDR3 runs 13 residues. The V end was cut by 5 bases, the J end by 6 bases, with 14 bases between. CDR3 sequence (DNA): TGTGCCAGCAGCAAACCCCAGGGGCGCGAGCAGTACTTC. The encoded protein is CASSKPQGREQYF. The full variable domain, rest sourced from reference TRBV7-9 and TRBJ2-7, is DTGVSQNPRHKITKRGQNVTFRCDPISEHNRLYWYRQTLGQGPEFLTYFQNEAQLEKSRLLSDRFSAERPKGSFSTLEIQRTEQGDSAMYLCASSKPQGREQYFGPGTRLTVT.

The chain is built from TRBV2 and TRBJ1-6; D not certain. The germline V gene encodes CDR1 SNHLY and CDR2 FYNNEI. CDR3 length: 14 residues. Trimming pared 5 bases from V and 2 bases from J, leaving 7 bases between. In DNA form, the CDR3 reads TGTGCCAGCAGTTTAGATACCTATAATTCACCCCTCCACTTT. Translated: CASSLDTYNSPLHF.

The CDR3 loop is CASTRTGTSGIETQYF. Here the CDR3 DNA reads TGCGCCAGCACCCGCACCGGGACTAGCGGGATCGAGACCCAGTACTTC. The chain employs TRBV5-1 and TRBJ2-5; 13 positions match TRBD2. The length of the CDR3 is 16 residues. CDR1 is SGHRS, CDR2 YFSETQ, per germline. The J segment lost 5 bases and the V segment lost 6 bases, leaving 10 bases of the junction unmatched.

The chain combines TRBV3-1 (or the pseudogene TRBV3-2) with TRBJ2-7; D is perhaps TRBD2 (5 bases). Germline loops: CDR1 LGHDT, CDR2 YNNKEL (reference sequence). The germline V and J ends were trimmed by 5 bases and 2 bases, with 7 bases remaining between them. This CDR3 is 12 amino acids long. CDR3 nucleotides: TGTGCCAGCAGCAGGACTGCCTACGAGCAGTACTTC. This gives the protein CASSRTAYEQYF.

The chain uses TRBV2 and TRBJ2-7, with 11 bases identical to TRBD2. In germline, CDR1 is SNHLY, CDR2 FYNNEI. This CDR3 is built from 13 residues. J lost 3 bases, V lost 5 bases, and 0 bases had no gene match. The CDR3 DNA sequence: TGTGCCAGCAGTACTAGCGGGAGCTACGAGCAGTACTTC. Its translation is CASSTSGSYEQYF.

The V gene is TRBV6-5, the J gene TRBJ1-5, with 10 bases that match TRBD1. There are 14 residues in the CDR3. Trimming took 6 bases from V and 7 from J; bases not matched to a gene: 6. The germline V gene has CDR1 MNHEY and CDR2 SVGAGI. In DNA, the CDR3 is TGTGCCAGCAGATCGACAGGGGGCAGGCAGCCCCAGCATTTT. This gives the protein CASRSTGGRQPQHF.

This chain connects TRBV21-1 to TRBJ1-3; TRBD1 is the table's D call and was not checked against the DNA. TRBV21-1 is a pseudogene. The CDR3 spans 15 residues. CDR3 in DNA: TGTGCCAGCAGCTCCAGGGGCCGACTTGGAAACACCATATATTTT. It encodes CASSSRGRLGNTIYF.

J is TRBJ2-1 and V is TRBV7-6; 10 bases are shared with TRBD2. Trimming took 1 base from V and 1 from J; bases not matched to a gene: 4. The CDR3 spans 17 residues. The germline V gene has CDR1 SGHVS and CDR2 FNYEAQ. The chain's CDR3 is CASSLGAGGRSYNEQFF. CDR3 in DNA: TGTGCCAGCAGCTTAGGAGCGGGGGGGCGTTCCTACAATGAGCAGTTCTTC.

The CDR3 here is CSVAGNNQPQHF. CDR3 in DNA: TGCAGCGTTGCGGGGAACAATCAGCCCCAGCATTTT. This chain links TRBV29-1 with TRBJ1-5, with unresolved D. Trimming took off 4 bases at V and 3 bases at J, with 7 bases between the two ends. The germline V gene has CDR1 SQVTM and CDR2 ANQGSEA. This CDR3 is built from 12 residues.

The gene calls are TRBV28 and TRBJ2-1, with D possibly being TRBD1 (6 bases). Looked up from germline, CDR1 is MDHEN and CDR2 is SYDVKM. The CDR3 covers 19 residues. Trimming took 6 bases from V and 1 from J, leaving 25 bases between them. In nucleotides, the CDR3 is TGTGCCAGCAGGACTCAAATACCGGGACAACAGACGTCCTACAATGAGCAGTTCTTC. Translated: CASRTQIPGQQTSYNEQFF.

This rearrangement joins TRBV19 to TRBJ2-7; 10 bases are a match to TRBD2. V dropped 4 bases and J dropped 4; count of bases not matched to a gene: 7. This CDR3 region has 15 residues. Germline-derived CDR1 and CDR2 are LNHDA and SQIVND (reference sequence). In DNA, the CDR3 is TGTGCCAGTAGTACCACTAGCGGGACTCTTTACGAGCAGTACTTC. It codes for CASSTTSGTLYEQYF.